The 19 T cell receptor beta chains listed next were all sequenced from one sample in a study of OX40 agonist ivuxolimab in advanced cancers. Assay: immunoSEQ multiplex PCR; the TCRdb copy retains only in-frame clones and omits some. Among tens of thousands of clones, over 75% were seen once, and the ten largest hold approximately 0.25%. The sample consisted of CD4+ or CD8+ T cells sorted from blood, taken in a trial of the OX40 agonist ivuxolimab. These receptors all stem from an adult with an advanced solid tumor such as melanoma, head and neck, liver or kidney cancer.

The rearrangement links TRBV14 to TRBJ2-7, with 9 bases matching TRBD1. V lost 1 base, J lost 7 bases, and 11 bases stayed unmatched. From germline, CDR1 is SGHDN and CDR2 FVKESK. CDR3 size: 16 residues. CDR3 sequence (DNA): TGTGCCAGCAGCCAAGCCGGGACAGGGAATTCGTTGGAGCAGTACTTC. It specifies CASSQAGTGNSLEQYF.

V gene TRBV7-9 combines with J gene TRBJ2-7; D is ambiguous. CDR3 length: 15 residues. Germline CDR1 and CDR2: SEHNR and FQNEAQ (reference sequence). Between the trimmed V and J ends, which lost 1 base and 6 bases, there was a span of 16 bases. Written as DNA, the CDR3 is TGTGCCAGCAGCTTAGGTACAGTCCGGTGGGGCGAGCAGTACTTC. It encodes CASSLGTVRWGEQYF. The whole variable domain, remainder taken from reference TRBV7-9 and TRBJ2-7, is DTGVSQNPRHKITKRGQNVTFRCDPISEHNRLYWYRQTLGQGPEFLTYFQNEAQLEKSRLLSDRFSAERPKGSFSTLEIQRTEQGDSAMYLCASSLGTVRWGEQYFGPGTRLTVT.

The V gene is TRBV6-1, the J gene TRBJ2-7, with D perhaps TRBD2 (7 bases). V was cut by 3 bases and J by 4 bases, with 22 bases left in between. Germline V gives CDR1 MNHNS, CDR2 SASEGT. This CDR3 region has 17 residues. The DNA of the CDR3 is TGTGCCAGCAGTGAGGCACTCAGCGGGACAATTCAGTACGAGCAGTACTTC. This gives the protein CASSEALSGTIQYEQYF.

The rearrangement joins TRBV5-1 to TRBJ1-2; no definite D call. There are 15 residues in the CDR3. V shed 2 bases and J shed 0 bases, with 11 bases lying between them. Germline V lookup: CDR1 SGHRS, CDR2 YFSETQ. The CDR3 here is CASSFSIQPNYGYTF. The CDR3 DNA reads as TGCGCCAGCAGCTTCTCTATACAGCCTAACTATGGCTACACCTTC.

This sequence joins TRBV2 and TRBJ2-3; D might be TRBD1 (6 bases). The germline V gene has CDR1 SNHLY and CDR2 FYNNEI. Trimming took 6 bases from V and 8 from J, leaving 24 bases between them. The CDR3 contains 16 residues. Here the CDR3 DNA reads TGTGCCAGCAGCCCTGACTTGGGGGCGACGGTCGGTACGCAGTATTTT. Translating it yields CASSPDLGATVGTQYF. Looking up the rest from reference TRBV2 and TRBJ2-3 gives the full variable domain: EPEVTQTPSHQVTQMGQEVILRCVPISNHLYFYWYRQILGQKVEFLVSFYNNEISEKSEIFDDQFSVERPDGSNFTLKIRSTKLEDSAMYFCASSPDLGATVGTQYFGPGTRLTVL.

The genes are TRBV5-1 and TRBJ2-7; 8 bases are a match to TRBD1. In germline, CDR1 is SGHRS, CDR2 YFSETQ. After removal of 7 bases from V and 1 base from J, the junction contained 4 bases not matched to a gene. This CDR3 is 13 amino acids long. CDR3 bases: TGCGCCAGCGGACAGGGACTTTCCTACGAGCAGTACTTC. It codes for CASGQGLSYEQYF. The whole variable domain, filled in from reference TRBV5-1 and TRBJ2-7, reads KAGVTQTPRYLIKTRGQQVTLSCSPISGHRSVSWYQQTPGQGLQFLFEYFSETQRNKGNFPGRFSGRQFSNSRSEMNVSTLELGDSALYLCASGQGLSYEQYFGPGTRLTVT.

The chain uses TRBV27 and TRBJ1-3; 9 bases map to TRBD1. V trimming: 10 bases; J trimming: 4 bases; junction bases outside the gene matches: 17. The CDR3 is 17 residues long. The germline gives CDR1 MNHEY, CDR2 SMNVEV (reference sequence). Written as DNA, the CDR3 is TGTGCCAACGACCCGGGACAGGGTTGCGATTGCGGAAACACCATATATTTT. It specifies CANDPGQGCDCGNTIYF.

The CDR3: CASSPPGVAGGGDTQYF. The CDR3 region has the DNA TGTGCCAGCTCACCACCGGGGGTAGCGGGAGGCGGAGATACGCAGTATTTT. V and J are TRBV18 and TRBJ2-3, with 10 bases lining up with TRBD2. The length of the CDR3 is 17 residues. V shed 0 bases and J 5 bases; nucleotides not matched to a gene: 8. In germline, CDR1 is KGHSH, CDR2 LQKENI.

The rearrangement joins TRBV28 to TRBJ2-1; D not certain. The CDR3 runs 13 residues. Trimming pared 6 bases from V and 15 bases from J, leaving 21 bases between. Germline CDR1 and CDR2: MDHEN and SYDVKM. The CDR3 region is CASSQTDVNLRFF. The CDR3, as DNA: TGTGCCAGCAGCCAAACGGACGTTAATCTCCGGTTCTTC.

This sequence joins TRBV10-3 and TRBJ2-4, with D maybe TRBD1 (6 bases). Germline CDR1 is ENHRY and CDR2 is SYGVKD. V lost 8 bases, J lost 1 base, and 15 bases lay in between. This CDR3 is built from 15 residues. This CDR3 is CAIGAGAEAKNIQYF. CDR3 in DNA: TGTGCCATCGGGGCAGGGGCGGAGGCCAAAAACATTCAGTACTTC.

The CDR3 region is CASTSPGQGKAGANVLTF. CDR3 nucleotide sequence: TGTGCCAGTACTTCGCCGGGACAGGGGAAGGCTGGGGCCAACGTCCTGACTTTC. The chain joins TRBV19 to TRBJ2-6, with TRBD1 identical over 10 bases. Germline-derived CDR1 and CDR2 are LNHDA and SQIVND (reference sequence). The CDR3 contains 18 residues. V was clipped by 7 bases and J by 2 bases; unmatched bases: 11.

The V and J genes are TRBV5-4 and TRBJ2-2; 8 nucleotides line up with TRBD1. Trimming removed 4 bases from V and 3 bases from J; junction bases left unmatched: 8. From germline, CDR1 is SGHNT and CDR2 YYREEE (reference sequence). This CDR3 is built from 16 residues. The chain's CDR3 is CASSTWTGIYTGELFF. The CDR3 DNA reads as TGTGCCAGCAGCACCTGGACAGGGATTTACACCGGGGAGCTGTTTTTT.

This clone has just one count. The chain employs TRBV5-1 and TRBJ2-3; possibly TRBD2 for D (6 bases). Trimming removed 0 bases at V and 2 bases at J, with 19 bases between. The germline V gene has CDR1 SGHRS and CDR2 YFSETQ. The CDR3 sequence is 18 residues long. Written as DNA, the CDR3 is TGCGCCAGCAGCTTGGCCGTCGGGAGCGGCCCCTCCACAGATACGCAGTATTTT. It yields the protein CASSLAVGSGPSTDTQYF.

The chain uses TRBV7-2 and TRBJ2-4; 11 bases line up with TRBD2. Germline V gives CDR1 SGHTA, CDR2 FQGNSA. The CDR3 length is 19 residues. V trimming: 5 bases; J trimming: 6 bases; junction bases outside the gene matches: 18. Here the CDR3 DNA reads TGTGCCAGCAGCCTACCAGAGGGCCTGACTAGCGGGACTCCAAACATTCAGTACTTC. Its translation: CASSLPEGLTSGTPNIQYF.

The chain joins TRBV6-1 to TRBJ1-2; D ambiguous. The CDR3 is 12 residues long. The V gene's germline CDR1 is MNHNS and CDR2 SASEGT. V lost 5 bases to trimming and J lost 4 bases, with 8 bases between them. CDR3: CASSNSLYGYTF. CDR3 in DNA: TGTGCCAGCAGTAATAGCCTCTATGGCTACACCTTC.

The J gene is TRBJ2-1, the V gene TRBV5-1, with D perhaps given as TRBD1 or TRBD2 (5 bases each). The length of the CDR3 is 13 residues. In germline, CDR1 is SGHRS, CDR2 YFSETQ. V was clipped by 5 bases and J by 7 bases, with 13 bases between them. CDR3 in DNA: TGCGCCAGCAGACTTCAGGGAGCGAATGAGCAGTTCTTC. Translating it yields CASRLQGANEQFF. Variable domain in full (rest from reference TRBV5-1 and TRBJ2-1): KAGVTQTPRYLIKTRGQQVTLSCSPISGHRSVSWYQQTPGQGLQFLFEYFSETQRNKGNFPGRFSGRQFSNSRSEMNVSTLELGDSALYLCASRLQGANEQFFGPGTRLTVL.

The CDR3: CAIAGQGGDGYTF. The CDR3 DNA reads TGTGCCATCGCGGGACAGGGAGGAGATGGCTACACCTTC. The chain uses TRBV2 and TRBJ1-2; TRBD1 aligns across 9 bases. Germline V gives CDR1 SNHLY, CDR2 FYNNEI. The CDR3 is 13 residues long. Unmatched junction bases numbered 9, after V lost 10 bases and J lost 6 bases. Based on the CDR3 plus reference TRBV2 and TRBJ1-2, the full variable domain is EPEVTQTPSHQVTQMGQEVILRCVPISNHLYFYWYRQILGQKVEFLVSFYNNEISEKSEIFDDQFSVERPDGSNFTLKIRSTKLEDSAMYFCAIAGQGGDGYTFGSGTRLTVV.

The CDR3 DNA reads as TGTGCCAGCAGCTTAGACCCGGTGGGACTACCTGGGCCCGGGGAGCTGTTTTTT. Protein sequence: CASSLDPVGLPGPGELFF. This chain uses TRBV11-3 with TRBJ2-2; 7 positions agree with TRBD2. The J segment lost 6 bases and the V segment lost 0 bases, leaving 13 bases of the junction unmatched. Germline V gene sequence: CDR1 SGHNT, CDR2 YENEEA. The CDR3 totals 18 residues.

This sequence joins TRBV6-5 and TRBJ2-7; tentative D call: TRBD2 (6 bases). The germline V gene encodes CDR1 MNHEY and CDR2 SVGAGI. CDR3 length equals 14 residues. The V end was cut by 6 bases, the J end by 6 bases, with 18 bases between. CDR3 region: CASRTGDRFGEQYF. The DNA for the CDR3 is TGTGCCAGCAGGACGGGAGACCGGTTCGGCGAGCAGTACTTC.